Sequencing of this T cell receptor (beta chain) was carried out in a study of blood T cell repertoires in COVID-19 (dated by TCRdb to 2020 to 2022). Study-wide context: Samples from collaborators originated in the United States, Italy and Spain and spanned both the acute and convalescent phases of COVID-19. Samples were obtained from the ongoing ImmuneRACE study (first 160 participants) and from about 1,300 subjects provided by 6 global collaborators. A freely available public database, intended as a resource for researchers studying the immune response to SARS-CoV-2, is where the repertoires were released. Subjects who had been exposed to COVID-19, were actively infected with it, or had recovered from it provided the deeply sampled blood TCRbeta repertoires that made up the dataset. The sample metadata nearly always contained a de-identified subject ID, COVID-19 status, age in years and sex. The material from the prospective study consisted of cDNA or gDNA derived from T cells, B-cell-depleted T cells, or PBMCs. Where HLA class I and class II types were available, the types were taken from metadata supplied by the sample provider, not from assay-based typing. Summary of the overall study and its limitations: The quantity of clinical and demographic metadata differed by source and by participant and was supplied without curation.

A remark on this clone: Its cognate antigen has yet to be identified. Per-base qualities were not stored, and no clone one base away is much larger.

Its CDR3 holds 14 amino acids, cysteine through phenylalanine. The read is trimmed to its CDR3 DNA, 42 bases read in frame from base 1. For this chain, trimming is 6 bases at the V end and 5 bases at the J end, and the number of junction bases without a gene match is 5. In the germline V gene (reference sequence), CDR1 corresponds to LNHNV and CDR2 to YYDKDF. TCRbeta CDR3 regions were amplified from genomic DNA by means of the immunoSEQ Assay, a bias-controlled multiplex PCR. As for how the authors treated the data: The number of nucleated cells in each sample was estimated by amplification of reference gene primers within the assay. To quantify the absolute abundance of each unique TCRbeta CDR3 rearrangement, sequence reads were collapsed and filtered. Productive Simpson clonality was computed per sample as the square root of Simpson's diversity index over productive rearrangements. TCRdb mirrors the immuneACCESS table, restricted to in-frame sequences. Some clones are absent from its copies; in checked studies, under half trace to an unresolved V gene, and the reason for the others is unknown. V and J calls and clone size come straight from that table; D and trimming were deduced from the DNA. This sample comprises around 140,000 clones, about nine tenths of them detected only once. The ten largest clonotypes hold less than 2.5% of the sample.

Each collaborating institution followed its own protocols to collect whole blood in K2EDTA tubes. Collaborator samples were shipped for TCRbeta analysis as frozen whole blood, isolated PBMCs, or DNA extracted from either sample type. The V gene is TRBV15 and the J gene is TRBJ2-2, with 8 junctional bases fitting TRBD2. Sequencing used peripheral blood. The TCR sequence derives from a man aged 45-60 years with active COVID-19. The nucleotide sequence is TGTGCCACCAGAGGGACTAGGTCTACCGGGGAGCTGTTTTTT. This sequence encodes CATRGTRSTGELFF.